The 4 T cell receptor beta chains presented below share a single source sample, sequenced in a study of Graves' ophthalmopathy and Graves' hyperthyroidism. Amplified material comprised TCR beta CDR3 regions derived from RNA transcripts. The workflow started with a first-round RT-PCR run with HTBI primers and then moved on to a second-round multiplex PCR. TCRdb reprocessed the multiplex PCR reads via MiXCR and lists one record per CDR3 protein. The sample lists about 400,000 distinct CDR3 sequences; roughly 15% were seen once. What was sequenced was peripheral blood. These receptors all come from a woman aged 18 to 35 with stable Graves' hyperthyroidism.

This clonotype was counted a few times. The chain carries TRBV5-1 and TRBJ1-1; TRBD1 matches 7 bases. The CDR3 covers 13 residues. With 4 bases clipped from V and 7 bases from J, the junction kept 7 bases outside the gene matches. Germline lookup yields CDR1 SGHRS and CDR2 YFSETQ. This CDR3 is CASSPTGDLEAFF. CDR3 nucleotides: TGCGCCAGCAGCCCAACAGGGGACCTTGAAGCTTTCTTT.

This clonotype occurred many times. The chain recombines TRBV12-3 or TRBV12-4 with TRBJ1-4, with 9 bases matching TRBD1. The ends lost 5 bases at V and 6 bases at J; junction bases unmatched: 1. This CDR3 has 13 amino acids. CDR3 in DNA: TGTGCCAGCAGTCGGACAGGGGATGAAAAACTGTTTTTT. Residues: CASSRTGDEKLFF.

This clonotype was counted at least ten times. The CDR3 is CASSSWGSYGYTF. CDR3 coding DNA: TGTGCCAGCAGTAGTTGGGGGTCGTATGGCTACACCTTC. The J gene is TRBJ1-2, the V gene TRBV6-5; possible D gene TRBD1, 5 bases. CDR1 and CDR2 from the germline V gene are MNHEY and SVGAGI. This CDR3 region has 13 residues. V lost 5 bases, J lost 5 bases, and 12 bases lay in between.

This clonotype has more than one count but fewer than ten. This chain links TRBV3-1 with TRBJ2-7; D not resolved. Germline CDR1 reads LGHDT; CDR2 reads YNNKEL (reference sequence). Trimming took 1 base from V and 5 from J, leaving 12 bases between them. The CDR3 is made up of 14 amino acids. The CDR3: CASSQAARSHEQYF. The CDR3 DNA sequence: TGTGCCAGCAGCCAAGCTGCCAGGTCCCACGAGCAGTACTTC.